A selection of T cell receptor beta chains follows, all from one sample in a study of early T cells in non-severe SARS-CoV-2 infection. TCRdb independently ran MiXCR on the 5' RACE reads; one entry per CDR3 protein. The repertoire holds about 40,000 distinct CDR3 sequences, with 5.8% as singletons. The sequenced sample was whole blood. These receptors were collected from an adult who was a healthcare worker with PCR-confirmed SARS-CoV-2 infection or an uninfected control (not recorded which). CDR3s include the opening cysteine and the closing phenylalanine or tryptophan. Where a row states a size, it is once, few, many or the class of an expanded clone; other rows omit it.

>TRBV2|many|TRBJ2-7
CASSPRRGSYEQYF
>TRBV3-1|few|TRBJ2-2
CASSQAWQVNTGELFF
>TRBV7-2|-|TRBJ1-1
CASSPGAANTEAFF
>TRBV28|few|TRBJ1-1
CASSQQGAEAFF
>TRBV7-2|many|TRBJ2-3
CASSLLGGGGSGTQYF
>TRBV12-3/TRBV12-4|-|TRBJ1-5
CASRSTGRNQPQHF
>TRBV6-6|many|TRBJ2-1
CASRGLAGATDNEQFF
>TRBV12-3/TRBV12-4|-|TRBJ2-3
CASRIRGAGADTQYF
>TRBV5-1|-|TRBJ2-3
CASSLEGYTDTQYF
>TRBV5-1|many|TRBJ1-1
CASSLRQGRGTEAFF
>TRBV5-1|many|TRBJ2-5
CASRDQETQYF
>TRBV7-9|many|TRBJ2-3
CASSPPFRLAAGGDTQYF
>TRBV5-6|many|TRBJ1-3
CASSLPPGNTIYF
>TRBV7-2|many|TRBJ2-2
CASSLVGGLAGAGELFF
>TRBV7-2|many|TRBJ2-7
CASSRVQGSEQYF
>TRBV20-1|few|TRBJ1-1
CSARVAGPEAFF
>TRBV2|many|TRBJ1-2
CASSDTGYGYTF
>TRBV2|few|TRBJ2-3
CASSLIFTDTQYF
>TRBV5-1|many|TRBJ2-2
CASQLGADTGELFF
>TRBV30|many|TRBJ2-3
CAWTKGFTDTQYF
>TRBV5-6|-|TRBJ2-1
CASSLYGGGNNEQFF
>TRBV7-2|few|TRBJ2-1
CASTPVQDQPDHEQFF
>TRBV19|many|TRBJ2-7
CASSWGGQHYEQYF
>TRBV3-1|many|TRBJ2-1
CASSPLAGISNEQFF
>TRBV3-1|many|TRBJ2-1
CASSLVAGVLNEQFF
>TRBV5-6|many|TRBJ2-5
CASSFERHGIEETQYF
>TRBV6-2/TRBV6-3|few|TRBJ2-7
CASSYSAGGTYEQYF
>TRBV6-1|many|TRBJ1-2
CASSEALRQDYGYTF
>TRBV7-9|many|TRBJ1-2
CASSFQSLGGYTF
>TRBV7-2|-|TRBJ2-1
CASSLELYRGTEQFF
>TRBV6-2/TRBV6-3|-|TRBJ1-5
CARSLDRDQPQHF
>TRBV11-2|few|TRBJ1-2
CASSLGRGSDGYTF
>TRBV18|few|TRBJ1-4
CASSPTGANEKLFF
>TRBV7-8|many|TRBJ2-1
CASSPDPSYNEQFF
>TRBV2|many|TRBJ2-4
CASSEVFSLAKNIQYF
>TRBV4-3|many|TRBJ1-1
CASSHAGYTEAFF
>TRBV7-2|many|TRBJ2-3
CASSSRRVSDTQYF
>TRBV4-3|many|TRBJ1-4
CASSRAGVEKLFF
>TRBV12-5|few|TRBJ1-5
CASGLVLQGVGQPQHF
>TRBV9|-|TRBJ2-5
CASNRIGGEKETQYF
>TRBV27|few|TRBJ2-7
CASSFTRDAGGQYF
>TRBV19|many|TRBJ1-3
CASSTTSGNTIYF